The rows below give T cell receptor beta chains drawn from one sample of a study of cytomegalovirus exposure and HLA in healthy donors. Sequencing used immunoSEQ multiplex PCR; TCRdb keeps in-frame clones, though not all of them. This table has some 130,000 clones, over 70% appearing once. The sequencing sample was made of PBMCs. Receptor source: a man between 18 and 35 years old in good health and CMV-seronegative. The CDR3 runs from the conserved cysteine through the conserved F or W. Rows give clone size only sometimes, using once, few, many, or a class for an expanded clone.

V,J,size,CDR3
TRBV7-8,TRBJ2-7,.,CASSLVDRSAYEQYF
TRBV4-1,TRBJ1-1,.,CASSQDEGYTEAFF
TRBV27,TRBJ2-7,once,CASRVVPGGSYEQYF
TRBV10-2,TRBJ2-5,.,CASSETLGGPQETQYF
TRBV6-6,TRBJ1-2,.,CASTLNPGHAYGYTF
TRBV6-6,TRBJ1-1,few,CASSYLSGVDTEAFF
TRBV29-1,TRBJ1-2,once,CSVVEGGGYGYTF
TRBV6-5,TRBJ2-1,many,CASSSSGGYNEQFF
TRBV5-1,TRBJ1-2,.,CASSSGQEPSYGYTF
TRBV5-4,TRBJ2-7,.,CASSLTGATPYEQYF
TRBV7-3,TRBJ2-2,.,CASSLQGFGTGELFF
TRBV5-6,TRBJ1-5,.,CASSLRTSIGSQPQHF
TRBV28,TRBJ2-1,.,CASSFSFGTYDEQFF
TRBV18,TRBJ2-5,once,CASSPPGTAETQYF
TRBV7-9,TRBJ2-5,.,CASSLSGAGLAQYF
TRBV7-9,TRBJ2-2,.,CASSLRLAGGAGELFF
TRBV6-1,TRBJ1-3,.,CASRITGPGNTIYF
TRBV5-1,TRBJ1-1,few,CASSTDRGRTEAFF
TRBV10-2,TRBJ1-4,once,CASSWGGAANEKLFF
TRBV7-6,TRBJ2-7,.,CASSLVRQGYEQYF
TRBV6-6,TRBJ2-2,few,CASSYGRTGELFF
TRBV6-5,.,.,CASSYSGTGFYEQYF
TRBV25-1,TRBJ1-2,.,CASSKGAPGQGANGYTF
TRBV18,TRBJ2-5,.,CASSLGQGVSETQYF
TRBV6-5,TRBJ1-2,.,CASTPQGFDYGYTF
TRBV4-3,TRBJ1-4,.,CASSRRQVGGEKLFF
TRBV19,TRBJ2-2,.,CASSTTGGSGELFF
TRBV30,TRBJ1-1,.,CAWSVGTVNTEAFF
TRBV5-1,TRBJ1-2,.,CASSSGQGAYGYTF
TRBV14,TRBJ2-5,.,CASSQIGTIQETQYF
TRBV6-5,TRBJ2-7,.,CASRLTGGSEQYF
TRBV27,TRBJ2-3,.,CASSFLAGLGTDTQYF
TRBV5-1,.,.,CASSTDRAWGYEQYF